This T cell receptor (beta chain) was recovered during a study of blood T cell repertoires in COVID-19. The wider study: There were acute and convalescent COVID-19 samples, and they came from the United States, Italy and Spain. PBMCs, B-cell-depleted T cells, or T cells were the source of the cDNA or gDNA that made up the material.

Germline-derived CDR1 and CDR2 are SGHRS and YFSETQ. Trimming took 0 bases from V and 5 from J, leaving 14 bases between them. This CDR3 comprises 15 residues. Authors' data handling: Amplification of reference gene primers was used by the study to estimate nucleated cell counts. TCRdb's copy holds only in-frame clones and misses some; the assay was immunoSEQ multiplex PCR. That table furnishes V, J and clone size, whereas the DNA furnished D and trimming. Of around 230,000 clones listed, over 75% were seen once; the top ten hold 7.9%. The rearrangement uses TRBV5-1 and TRBJ2-5; TRBD2 is a possible D gene (6 bases). Sample: peripheral blood. The receptor was derived from a woman aged 80 or older with acute or convalescent COVID-19. The CDR3 loop is CASSLVREMGETQYF. The CDR3 nucleotides are TGCGCCAGCAGCTTGGTTCGGGAGATGGGGGAGACCCAGTACTTC.